The 32 T cell receptor beta chains given below trace back to one sample, sequenced in a study of liver allograft versus peripheral blood T cells. Study context: The authors compared T cell receptor repertoires in transplanted livers with recipients' peripheral blood repertoires.

MiXCR, applied by TCRdb to the reads, yields one record per CDR3 protein. The table has about 13,000 distinct CDR3 sequences, around a sixth seen once. The receptor source for this set is a human patient who had a liver transplant. Some of the T cells might come from the graft donor.

Judged by abundance, this clonotype is medium-sized. This sequence joins TRBV19 and TRBJ1-1; 7 nucleotides line up with TRBD1. The V gene's germline CDR1 is LNHDA and CDR2 SQIVND (reference sequence). The CDR3 has 14 amino acids. The V segment lost 7 bases and the J segment 0 bases; nucleotides outside the gene matches: 5. CDR3 in amino acids: CASNAGTVNTEAFF. The CDR3 DNA follows: TGTGCCAGTAACGCCGGGACAGTGAACACTGAAGCTTTCTTT.

By sample fraction, this clonotype is medium-sized. This sequence joins TRBV29-1 and TRBJ1-3, with D possibly being TRBD1 (6 bases). From germline, CDR1 is SQVTM and CDR2 ANQGSEA. Trimming took 6 bases from V and 2 from J, leaving 11 bases between them. The CDR3 spans 13 residues. The CDR3 DNA reads TGCAGCGTCCAGGACAGTACTGGAAACACCATATATTTT. Its translation: CSVQDSTGNTIYF.

This clonotype is categorized as medium-sized. The rearrangement joins TRBV19 to TRBJ1-6; TRBD1 agrees at 7 bases. Germline CDR1 and CDR2: LNHDA and SQIVND (reference sequence). The CDR3 loop spans 16 amino acids. With V trimmed by 4 bases and J by 5 bases, 8 bases remained unmatched. The CDR3 spells CASSTPRDSNNSPLHF. CDR3 in DNA: TGTGCCAGTAGTACCCCCCGGGACAGCAATAATTCACCCCTCCACTTT. Complete variable domain (other parts from reference TRBV19 and TRBJ1-6): DGGITQSPKYLFRKEGQNVTLSCEQNLNHDAMYWYRQDPGQGLRLIYYSQIVNDFQKGDIAEGYSVSREKKESFPLTVTSAQKNPTAFYLCASSTPRDSNNSPLHFGNGTRLTVT.

This clonotype was observed a few times. Here the CDR3 DNA reads TGTGCCAGCAGCTTGGACCCCAGGGAGGTTACCGGGGAGCTGTTTTTT. It encodes CASSLDPREVTGELFF. This rearrangement joins TRBV5-4 to TRBJ2-2, with TRBD2 as a possible D gene (6 bases). Germline CDR1 reads SGHNT; CDR2 reads YYREEE (reference sequence). The CDR3 consists of 16 residues. V lost 0 bases to trimming and J lost 5 bases, with 14 bases between them.

The CDR3 here is CASSLGPSRDQPQHF. The CDR3 DNA follows: TGTGCCAGCAGTTTAGGACCTAGCCGGGATCAGCCCCAGCATTTT. The chain recombines TRBV27 with TRBJ1-5; no firm D call. The CDR3 runs to 15 residues. The V and J ends lost 2 bases and 5 bases respectively, with 13 bases between them. Germline V gene sequence: CDR1 MNHEY, CDR2 SMNVEV (reference sequence).

This clonotype is labeled medium-sized (0.01 to 0.1%). J is TRBJ1-4 and V is TRBV6-5; weak D call: TRBD1 (5 bases). Looked up from germline, CDR1 is MNHEY and CDR2 is SVGAGI. V dropped 0 bases and J dropped 3 bases, with 14 bases sitting between them. CDR3 length: 17 amino acids. The CDR3 bases are TGTGCCAGCAGTTACTCCGCGGGCAGGGCGGCTAATGAAAAACTGTTTTTT. Its translation: CASSYSAGRAANEKLFF.

By proportion, this clonotype is medium-sized (0.01 to 0.1%). The chain joins TRBV5-4 to TRBJ1-2; D remains ambiguous. This CDR3 spans 15 amino acids. CDR1 SGHNT and CDR2 YYREEE come from the germline V gene (reference sequence). Between the trimmed V and J ends, which lost 0 bases and 8 bases, there was a span of 17 bases. The CDR3 protein is CASSLGTWKKGGYTF. In DNA form, the CDR3 reads TGTGCCAGCAGCTTGGGGACCTGGAAGAAGGGAGGCTACACCTTC.

This clonotype was observed many times. This sequence joins TRBV24-1 and TRBJ2-5; 7 nucleotides agree with TRBD2. This CDR3 spans 16 amino acids. Germline V gene sequence: CDR1 KGHDR, CDR2 SFDVKD. Unmatched junction bases numbered 8, after V lost 1 base and J lost 4 bases. CDR3: CATSDFAGVGSETQYF. CDR3 sequence (DNA): TGTGCCACCAGTGATTTTGCGGGAGTGGGATCAGAGACCCAGTACTTC.

This chain connects TRBV28 to TRBJ2-7; D unresolved. CDR1 MDHEN and CDR2 SYDVKM come from the germline V gene. V gave up 3 bases and J gave up 2 bases, with 8 bases separating them. The CDR3 runs to 13 residues. CDR3 sequence (DNA): TGTGCCAGCAGTTTGTCAATGACCTACGAGCAGTACTTC. Translation gives CASSLSMTYEQYF.

The table lists this clonotype with many counts. The chain recombines TRBV5-6 with TRBJ1-2; unclear D gene. Trimming left V 0 bases short and J 2 bases short, with 5 bases between. CDR1 and CDR2 from the germline V gene are SGHDT and YYEEEE. The length of the CDR3 is 13 residues. CDR3 residues: CASSLGQNYGYTF. The CDR3 coding sequence is TGTGCCAGCAGCTTGGGGCAGAACTATGGCTACACCTTC.

The rearrangement joins TRBV3-1 to TRBJ2-7, with TRBD2 matching over 8 bases. The CDR3 runs to 14 residues. V dropped 4 bases and J dropped 6; count of bases not matched to a gene: 8. Germline V gives CDR1 LGHDT, CDR2 YNNKEL (reference sequence). CDR3 in amino acids: CASSRIAGLGEQYF. CDR3 DNA sequence: TGTGCCAGCAGCCGAATAGCGGGGCTTGGCGAGCAGTACTTC.

By proportion, this clonotype is medium-sized. V is TRBV28 and J is TRBJ2-3, with TRBD1 matching 7 bases. The CDR3 is made up of 14 amino acids. The germline V gene encodes CDR1 MDHEN and CDR2 SYDVKM. J was trimmed by 4 bases and V by 5 bases; bases with no gene match: 6. CDR3 sequence: CASSQLTGADTQYF. CDR3 sequence (DNA): TGTGCCAGCAGTCAACTTACAGGGGCAGATACGCAGTATTTT. Full variable domain (remainder filled in from reference TRBV28 and TRBJ2-3): DVKVTQSSRYLVKRTGEKVFLECVQDMDHENMFWYRQDPGLGLRLIYFSYDVKMKEKGDIPEGYSVSREKKERFSLILESASTNQTSMYLCASSQLTGADTQYFGPGTRLTVL.

This clonotype was seen more than once but under ten times. The chain combines TRBV12-3 or TRBV12-4 with TRBJ1-1; no firm D call. V lost 6 bases and J 0 bases, leaving 14 bases between the germline ends. The CDR3 covers 15 residues. CDR3 nucleotides: TGTGCCAGCAGGAATGTCCTAAACTTGAACACTGAAGCTTTCTTT. Amino acid sequence: CASRNVLNLNTEAFF.

The chain joins TRBV12-3 or TRBV12-4 to TRBJ2-1; 9 nucleotides agree with TRBD1. V lost 5 bases to trimming and J lost 5 bases; unmatched junction nucleotides: 7. This CDR3 is 15 amino acids long. CDR3 sequence: CASSPTGGLHNEQFF. The DNA for the CDR3 is TGTGCCAGCAGTCCCACAGGGGGCTTACACAATGAGCAGTTCTTC.

On this clonotype itself: This may stem from a read error, because a much larger clone lies one nucleotide away. The chain recombines TRBV6-5 with TRBJ1-2, with a tentative D call TRBD1 (6 bases). The CDR3 has 12 residues. Germline V gene sequence: CDR1 MNHEY, CDR2 SVGAGI. Trimming shortened V by 9 bases and J by 0 bases, and 8 bases separated the two germline ends. The CDR3 nucleotides are TGTGCCAGACAGGGTACTAACTATGGCTACACCTTC. Encoded protein: CARQGTNYGYTF.

This clonotype was recorded a few times. The rearrangement links TRBV28 to TRBJ2-1; 12 bases are a match to TRBD2. This CDR3 is built from 15 residues. CDR1 is MDHEN, CDR2 SYDVKM, per germline. V was pared by 5 bases and J by 7 bases, with 6 bases of the junction left unmatched. The CDR3 spells CASSTLAGGLNEQFF. In DNA, the CDR3 is TGTGCCAGCAGTACGCTAGCGGGAGGGCTAAATGAGCAGTTCTTC.

Sample share makes this clonotype medium-sized. The CDR3 bases are TGTGCCAGCAGCTCAGCTCCCGGGACAGCATATGGCTACACCTTC. Translating it yields CASSSAPGTAYGYTF. The gene calls are TRBV7-2 and TRBJ1-2, with 7 bases that match TRBD1. V gave up 4 bases and J gave up 5 bases; unmatched junction bases: 10. This CDR3 region has 15 residues. CDR1 is SGHTA, CDR2 FQGNSA, per germline.

By share, this clonotype ranks as medium-sized (0.01 to 0.1%). The chain links TRBV10-3 to TRBJ2-3, with 12 bases aligning to TRBD2. Trimming removed 2 bases from V and 0 bases from J; junction bases left unmatched: 0. The CDR3 sequence is 16 residues long. The V gene's germline CDR1 is ENHRY and CDR2 SYGVKD. The CDR3 loop is CAISEGLAGSTDTQYF. The CDR3 DNA follows: TGTGCCATCAGTGAGGGACTAGCGGGGAGCACAGATACGCAGTATTTT.

This clonotype was recorded a few times. The V call is TRBV14, the J call TRBJ2-3, with D tentatively TRBD2 (6 bases). The CDR3 runs to 17 residues. V was cut by 4 bases and J by 1 base, with 18 bases left in between. Germline V gives CDR1 SGHDN, CDR2 FVKESK. The CDR3 DNA follows: TGTGCCAGCAGCCCCCGTGTTGGGCGGGACGGCACAGATACGCAGTATTTT. Translated: CASSPRVGRDGTDTQYF.

This clonotype turned up a few times. The chain has TRBV20-1 and TRBJ1-1; maybe TRBD1 (5 bases). V was trimmed by 2 bases and J by 2 bases, leaving 12 bases between them. This CDR3 comprises 14 residues. Germline assignment: CDR1 DFQATT and CDR2 SNEGSKA (reference sequence). The chain's CDR3 is CSARSAGPNTEAFF. The CDR3 DNA is TGCAGTGCTAGATCGGCGGGGCCTAACACTGAAGCTTTCTTT.

This clonotype was seen many times. The chain is built from TRBV15 and TRBJ2-5; D tentatively fits TRBD1 or TRBD2 (5 bases each). Germline V lookup: CDR1 LNHNV, CDR2 YYDKDF (reference sequence). The V and J ends lost 0 bases and 1 base respectively, with 9 bases between them. The CDR3 extends over 15 amino acids. The CDR3 sequence is CATSRDQRGQETQYF. CDR3 DNA: TGTGCCACCAGCAGAGATCAGAGGGGCCAAGAGACCCAGTACTTC.

The chain combines TRBV6-5 with TRBJ2-6; 10 bases match TRBD1. The CDR3 covers 17 residues. The ends lost 7 bases at V and 3 bases at J; junction bases unmatched: 9. Germline V gives CDR1 MNHEY, CDR2 SVGAGI. CDR3 loop: CASTWRDRGVGANVLTF. The CDR3 DNA follows: TGTGCCAGCACGTGGCGGGACAGGGGAGTTGGGGCCAACGTCCTGACTTTC.

This clonotype ranks as medium-sized (0.01 to 0.1%). The chain joins TRBV18 to TRBJ2-3, with D uncertain. The CDR3 totals 14 residues. V lost 3 bases and J 2 bases, leaving 9 bases between the germline ends. The germline V gene has CDR1 KGHSH and CDR2 LQKENI. Written as DNA, the CDR3 is TGTGCCAGCTCACCGACGAGTGTCACAGATACGCAGTATTTT. Protein: CASSPTSVTDTQYF.

The chain has TRBV28 and TRBJ1-1; unclear D gene. The V and J ends lost 1 base and 5 bases respectively, with 11 bases between them. The CDR3 totals 14 residues. Germline CDR1 and CDR2: MDHEN and SYDVKM. The CDR3 sequence is CASSLYTLGTEAFF. DNA for the CDR3: TGTGCCAGCAGTTTATACACCTTAGGTACTGAAGCTTTCTTT.

In its sample, this clonotype was seen a few times. This chain connects TRBV5-6 to TRBJ1-1; a weak D match, TRBD1 (5 bases). CDR1 and CDR2 (germline): SGHDT, YYEEEE. Trimming took off 4 bases at V and 1 base at J, with 11 bases between the two ends. This CDR3 has 14 amino acids. Here the CDR3 reads CASSLLGPNTEAFF. As DNA, the CDR3 is TGTGCCAGCAGCCTATTGGGGCCGAACACTGAAGCTTTCTTT.

This chain uses TRBV12-3 or TRBV12-4 with TRBJ1-6; tentative D call: TRBD1 (5 bases). This CDR3 comprises 17 residues. The V and J ends lost 10 bases and 0 bases respectively, with 19 bases between them. The CDR3 DNA sequence: TGTGCCACCGCGCGGGGCAGTGAAAGCTCCTATAATTCACCCCTCCACTTT. Translating it yields CATARGSESSYNSPLHF.

The V call is TRBV7-2, the J call TRBJ2-3; D uncertain. Deletions cut 2 bases from V and 3 bases from J, with 12 bases between. Germline CDR1 and CDR2: SGHTA and FQGNSA. CDR3 length: 15 residues. The CDR3 DNA is TGTGCCAGCAGCTTACAAGACACCCGAACAGATACGCAGTATTTT. This sequence encodes CASSLQDTRTDTQYF.

This clonotype was seen a few times. CDR3 loop: CSAPDSRSPYNEQFF. CDR3 nucleotides: TGCAGTGCCCCGGACTCTAGATCCCCCTACAATGAGCAGTTCTTC. The chain recombines TRBV20-1 with TRBJ2-1, with D possibly being TRBD2 (5 bases). The CDR3 sequence is 15 residues long. CDR1 is DFQATT, CDR2 SNEGSKA, per germline (reference sequence). The V end was cut by 6 bases, the J end by 2 bases, with 17 bases between.

By share of the sample, this clonotype is medium-sized. The CDR3 loop reads CASSYTRSSSGNTIYF. In DNA form, the CDR3 reads TGTGCCAGCAGTTACACTCGCAGCTCCTCTGGAAACACCATATATTTT. The V gene is TRBV6-5, the J gene TRBJ1-3; D is unclear. This CDR3 spans 16 amino acids. Germline CDR1 MNHEY, CDR2 SVGAGI. Trimming took off 2 bases at V and 0 bases at J, with 11 bases between the two ends.

Ten or more counts support this clonotype. V is TRBV7-2 and J is TRBJ2-1; no firm D call. Germline CDR1 is SGHTA and CDR2 is FQGNSA. V dropped 5 bases and J dropped 6 bases, with 11 bases sitting between them. The CDR3 is 13 amino acids. The DNA for the CDR3 is TGTGCCAGCAGCGCCATAGGATCCAATGAGCAGTTCTTC. Protein: CASSAIGSNEQFF.

Sample share makes this clonotype medium-sized. The chain uses TRBV19 and TRBJ2-1, with 8 bases aligning to TRBD2. Germline V gene sequence: CDR1 LNHDA, CDR2 SQIVND (reference sequence). With 3 bases clipped from V and 7 bases from J, the junction kept 14 bases outside the gene matches. The CDR3 is made up of 17 amino acids. DNA of the CDR3: TGTGCCAGTAGTATCGGGGGGGCGGGAGGCCGTTCGAATGAGCAGTTCTTC. This sequence encodes CASSIGGAGGRSNEQFF.

By sample fraction, this clonotype is medium-sized. V gene TRBV7-2 combines with J gene TRBJ1-5; no reliable D call. There are 14 residues in the CDR3. Germline lookup yields CDR1 SGHTA and CDR2 FQGNSA. V lost 1 base and J lost 0, with 4 bases in between. CDR3 protein: CASSLVGSNQPQHF. The CDR3 nucleotides are TGTGCCAGCAGCTTAGTCGGTAGCAATCAGCCCCAGCATTTT.